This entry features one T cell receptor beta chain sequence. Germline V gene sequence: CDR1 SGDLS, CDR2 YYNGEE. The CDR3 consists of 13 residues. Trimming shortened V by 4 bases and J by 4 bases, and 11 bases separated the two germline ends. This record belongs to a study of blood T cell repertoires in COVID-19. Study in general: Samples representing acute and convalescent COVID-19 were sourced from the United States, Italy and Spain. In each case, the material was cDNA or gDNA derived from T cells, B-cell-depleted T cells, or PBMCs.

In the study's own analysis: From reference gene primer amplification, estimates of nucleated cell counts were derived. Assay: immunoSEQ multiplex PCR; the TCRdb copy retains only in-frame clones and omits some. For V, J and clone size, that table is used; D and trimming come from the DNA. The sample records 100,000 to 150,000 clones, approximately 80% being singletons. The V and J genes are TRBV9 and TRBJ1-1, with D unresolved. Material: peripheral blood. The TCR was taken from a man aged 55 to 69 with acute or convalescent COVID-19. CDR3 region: CASSPRVGTEAFF. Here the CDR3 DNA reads TGTGCCAGCAGCCCACGGGTTGGCACTGAAGCTTTCTTT.